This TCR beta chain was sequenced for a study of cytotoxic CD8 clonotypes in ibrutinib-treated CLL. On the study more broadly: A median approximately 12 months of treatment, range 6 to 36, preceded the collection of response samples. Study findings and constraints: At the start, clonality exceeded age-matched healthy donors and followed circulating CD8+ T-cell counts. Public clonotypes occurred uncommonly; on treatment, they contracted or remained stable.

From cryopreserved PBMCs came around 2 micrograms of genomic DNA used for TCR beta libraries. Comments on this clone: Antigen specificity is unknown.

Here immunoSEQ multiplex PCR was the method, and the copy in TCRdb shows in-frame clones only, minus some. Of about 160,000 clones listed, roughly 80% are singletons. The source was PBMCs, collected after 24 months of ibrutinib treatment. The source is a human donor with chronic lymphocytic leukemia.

The CDR3 DNA reads TGCGCCAGCAGCGACTCAGGGGGTTACTACGAGCAGTACTTC. It yields the protein CASSDSGGYYEQYF. J is TRBJ2-7 and V is TRBV5-1; TRBD1 agrees at 7 bases. Trimming at V came to 4 bases and at J to 3 bases, leaving 7 bases not matched to a gene. Germline V gene data show CDR1 as SGHRS and CDR2 as YFSETQ. The CDR3 covers 14 residues. The full variable domain, with the rest looked up from reference TRBV5-1 and TRBJ2-7, is KAGVTQTPRYLIKTRGQQVTLSCSPISGHRSVSWYQQTPGQGLQFLFEYFSETQRNKGNFPGRFSGRQFSNSRSEMNVSTLELGDSALYLCASSDSGGYYEQYFGPGTRLTVT.